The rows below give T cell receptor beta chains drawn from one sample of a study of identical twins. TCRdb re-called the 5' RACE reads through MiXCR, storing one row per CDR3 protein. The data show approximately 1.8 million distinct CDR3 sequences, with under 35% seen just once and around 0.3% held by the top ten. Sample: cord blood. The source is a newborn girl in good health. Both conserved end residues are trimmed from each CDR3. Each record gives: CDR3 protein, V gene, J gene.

CDR3aa: ASSPRDRVNSPLH
v_gene: TRBV7-9
j_gene: TRBJ1-6

CDR3aa: ASSYIPGETQY
v_gene: TRBV6-5
j_gene: TRBJ2-5

CDR3aa: ACSENRNGYT
v_gene: TRBV5-1
j_gene: TRBJ1-2

CDR3aa: SASKLAGAGNEQF
v_gene: TRBV20-1
j_gene: TRBJ2-1

CDR3aa: AISERTPYGYT
v_gene: TRBV10-3
j_gene: TRBJ1-2

CDR3aa: ASSSTGGRNEQY
v_gene: TRBV28
j_gene: .

CDR3aa: ASSPTREAYEQY
v_gene: TRBV27
j_gene: TRBJ2-7

CDR3aa: ASSLFPRGRSGIKDTQY
v_gene: TRBV13
j_gene: TRBJ2-3

CDR3aa: ATSAQGVGKNIQY
v_gene: TRBV15
j_gene: TRBJ2-4

CDR3aa: ASSPRRLAGGPEF
v_gene: TRBV2
j_gene: TRBJ2-1

CDR3aa: ASRPGTDSNQPQH
v_gene: TRBV6-6
j_gene: TRBJ1-5

CDR3aa: SATSGSLGDEQF
v_gene: TRBV20-1
j_gene: TRBJ2-1

CDR3aa: ASSREGTAKNIQY
v_gene: TRBV14
j_gene: TRBJ2-4

CDR3aa: ASSFSSGGSYNEQF
v_gene: TRBV5-1
j_gene: TRBJ2-1

CDR3aa: ASSLFAQGREKLF
v_gene: TRBV7-2
j_gene: TRBJ1-4

CDR3aa: ASSSRGFHEQY
v_gene: TRBV7-8
j_gene: .

CDR3aa: ASSLAGPEETQY
v_gene: TRBV5-1
j_gene: TRBJ2-5

CDR3aa: ASSLWFDRVSYNERF
v_gene: TRBV5-1
j_gene: TRBJ2-1

CDR3aa: SATPRSSYEQY
v_gene: TRBV20-1
j_gene: TRBJ2-7

CDR3aa: ASSQFGGELSNYGYT
v_gene: TRBV6-1
j_gene: TRBJ1-2

CDR3aa: ASSYSSHWNTEAF
v_gene: TRBV6-2/TRBV6-3
j_gene: TRBJ1-1

CDR3aa: ASSQGLGTGGADTQY
v_gene: TRBV7-2
j_gene: TRBJ2-3

CDR3aa: AISENGPIYEQY
v_gene: TRBV10-3
j_gene: TRBJ2-7

CDR3aa: SAQPSTDTQY
v_gene: TRBV20-1
j_gene: TRBJ2-3

CDR3aa: ASSLKDGTGINEQY
v_gene: TRBV4-2
j_gene: TRBJ2-7

CDR3aa: AISGRYTEAF
v_gene: TRBV10-3
j_gene: TRBJ1-1

CDR3aa: ASSQETGVGEQF
v_gene: TRBV4-2
j_gene: TRBJ2-1

CDR3aa: ASSDWDYGDNEQF
v_gene: TRBV5-4
j_gene: TRBJ2-1

CDR3aa: ASTAGLAVYNEQF
v_gene: TRBV2
j_gene: TRBJ2-1

CDR3aa: ASSYPATTYEQY
v_gene: TRBV6-2/TRBV6-3
j_gene: TRBJ2-7

CDR3aa: ASSFPGGEDTQY
v_gene: TRBV5-1
j_gene: TRBJ2-3

CDR3aa: ASSSPGTSLMGSYNEQF
v_gene: TRBV7-2
j_gene: TRBJ2-1

CDR3aa: ASSPQGGAKNIQY
v_gene: TRBV7-2
j_gene: TRBJ2-4

CDR3aa: ASNELAGGQETQY
v_gene: TRBV4-1
j_gene: TRBJ2-5

CDR3aa: SVEGTTGANVLT
v_gene: TRBV29-1
j_gene: TRBJ2-6

CDR3aa: ASSEQGQGTSGYT
v_gene: TRBV25-1
j_gene: TRBJ1-2

CDR3aa: ASSPGSRSYNEQF
v_gene: TRBV9
j_gene: TRBJ2-1

CDR3aa: ASSFRRGNNQPQH
v_gene: TRBV12-3/TRBV12-4
j_gene: TRBJ1-5